Listed below are T cell receptor beta chains from one sample, sequenced in a study of CD8+ T cells in alopecia areata. Data came from immunoSEQ multiplex PCR; TCRdb stores just in-frame clones and leaves some out. This table has a few hundred thousand clones, 30% to 40% appearing once. Here the sequenced sample was CD4+ T cells sorted from blood, taken around week 30, from a patient treated with tofacitinib. These receptors originate from a human donor with alopecia areata. Each CDR3 is given without its conserved first and last residue. Each record gives: CDR3 length, clone size, V gene, CDR3 protein. Part of the rows lack a size; the others show once, few, many or a class for expanded clones.

11,few,TRBV7-9,ASSFDAGGEQY
12,NA,TRBV4-1,ASSPLSGDYEQY
12,NA,TRBV5-6,ASSLVGYTGELF
12,NA,TRBV7-9,ATAITGVSYEQY
14,NA,TRBV7-2,ASSLAGDGSYNEQF
11,NA,TRBV18,ASSQGLQETQY
10,NA,TRBV27,AVGSSGNTIY
14,NA,TRBV4-1,ASSQTRAIGVYEQY
13,few,TRBV19,ASRLPDRANTEAF
13,few,TRBV28,ASSSSGTATYEQY
10,NA,TRBV5-8,ASSLGLAEQY
13,few,TRBV6-5,ASRPTGQGIDEQF
14,few,TRBV10-3,AISESVAAIYNEQF
13,few,TRBV21-1,ASIPDRWLRSEAF
15,NA,TRBV19,ATSRDTPYSGANVLT
11,NA,TRBV12-5,ASARGLDYGYT
12,few,TRBV7-9,ASSQRDGDTEAF
15,NA,TRBV7-2,ASSFRGRSGMSGTQY
13,NA,TRBV27,ASSPLGRGTGELF
14,NA,TRBV4-1,ASSQLGGVPNYGYT
11,few,TRBV6-1,ASSEVPNQPQH
11,NA,TRBV30,AWSVSELYEQY
13,NA,TRBV27,ASSSGQGQHQPQH
8,few,TRBV29-1,SVGGDTQY
12,NA,TRBV2,ASNRQGMNTEAF
11,NA,TRBV30,AWSVILGNEQF
13,once,TRBV25-1,ASSESRQLNTEAF
14,NA,TRBV27,ASSLGGGRSSYEQY
17,few,TRBV7-9,ASSSTKDRGSSSYNEQF